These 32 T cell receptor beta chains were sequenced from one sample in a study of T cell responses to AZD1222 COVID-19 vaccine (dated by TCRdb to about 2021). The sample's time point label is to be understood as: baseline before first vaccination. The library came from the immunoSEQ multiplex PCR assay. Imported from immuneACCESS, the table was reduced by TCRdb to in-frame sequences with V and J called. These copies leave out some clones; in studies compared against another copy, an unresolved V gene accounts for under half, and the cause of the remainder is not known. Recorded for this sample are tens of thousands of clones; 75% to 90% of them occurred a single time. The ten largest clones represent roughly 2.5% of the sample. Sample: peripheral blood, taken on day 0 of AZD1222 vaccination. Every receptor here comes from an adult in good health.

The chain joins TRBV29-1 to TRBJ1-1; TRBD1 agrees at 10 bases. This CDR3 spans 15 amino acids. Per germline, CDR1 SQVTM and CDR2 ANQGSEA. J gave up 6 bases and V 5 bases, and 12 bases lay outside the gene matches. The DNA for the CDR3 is TGCAGCGTTCAAAGACAGGGGGCGGCCATGGCTGAAGCTTTCTTT. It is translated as CSVQRQGAAMAEAFF.

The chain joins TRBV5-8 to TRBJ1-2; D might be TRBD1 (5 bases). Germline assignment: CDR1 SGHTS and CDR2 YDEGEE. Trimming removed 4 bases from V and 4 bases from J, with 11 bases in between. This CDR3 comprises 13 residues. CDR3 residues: CASSMDTIYGYTF. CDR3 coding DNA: TGTGCCAGCAGCATGGACACAATCTATGGCTACACCTTC. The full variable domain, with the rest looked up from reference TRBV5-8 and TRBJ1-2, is EAGVTQSPTHLIKTRGQQATLRCSPISGHTSVYWYQQALGLGLQFLLWYDEGEERNRGNFPPRFSGRQFPNYSSELNVNALELEDSALYLCASSMDTIYGYTFGSGTRLTVV.

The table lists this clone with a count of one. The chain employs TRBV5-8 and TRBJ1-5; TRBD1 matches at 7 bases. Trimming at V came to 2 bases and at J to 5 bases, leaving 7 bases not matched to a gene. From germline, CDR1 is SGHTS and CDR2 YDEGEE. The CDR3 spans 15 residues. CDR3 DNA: TGTGCCAGCAGCTTAAGACAGGGTTCTGATCAGCCCCAGCATTTT. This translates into CASSLRQGSDQPQHF.

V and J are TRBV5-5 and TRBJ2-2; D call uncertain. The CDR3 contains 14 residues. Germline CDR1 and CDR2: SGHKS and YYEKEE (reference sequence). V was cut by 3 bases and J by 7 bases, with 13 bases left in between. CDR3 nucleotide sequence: TGTGCCAGCAGCTCGGCTACGAACGGCGGGGAGCTGTTTTTT. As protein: CASSSATNGGELFF.

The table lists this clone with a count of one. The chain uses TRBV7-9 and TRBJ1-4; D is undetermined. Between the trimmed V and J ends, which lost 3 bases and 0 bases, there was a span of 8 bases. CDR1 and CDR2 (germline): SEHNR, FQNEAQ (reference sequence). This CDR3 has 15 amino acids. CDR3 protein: CASSFPGATNEKLFF. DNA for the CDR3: TGTGCCAGCAGCTTCCCGGGAGCAACTAATGAAAAACTGTTTTTT.

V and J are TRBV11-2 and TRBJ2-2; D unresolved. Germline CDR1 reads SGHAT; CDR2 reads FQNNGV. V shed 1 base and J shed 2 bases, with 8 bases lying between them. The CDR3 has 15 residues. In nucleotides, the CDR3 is TGTGCCAGCAGCTTAGTCCTCGGTAACACCGGGGAGCTGTTTTTT. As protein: CASSLVLGNTGELFF.

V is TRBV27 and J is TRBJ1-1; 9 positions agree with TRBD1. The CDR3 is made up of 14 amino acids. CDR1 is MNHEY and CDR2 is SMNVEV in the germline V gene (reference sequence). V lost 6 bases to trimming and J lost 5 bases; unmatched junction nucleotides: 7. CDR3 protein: CASSSYGTGTEAFF. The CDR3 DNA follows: TGTGCCAGCAGCTCTTACGGGACAGGGACTGAAGCTTTCTTT.

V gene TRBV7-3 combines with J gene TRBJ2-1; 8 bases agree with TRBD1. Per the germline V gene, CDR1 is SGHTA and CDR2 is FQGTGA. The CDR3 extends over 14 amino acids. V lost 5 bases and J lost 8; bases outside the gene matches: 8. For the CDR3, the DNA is TGTGCCAGCAGCCTAAACGGACAGGGTGATGAGCAGTTCTTC. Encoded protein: CASSLNGQGDEQFF.

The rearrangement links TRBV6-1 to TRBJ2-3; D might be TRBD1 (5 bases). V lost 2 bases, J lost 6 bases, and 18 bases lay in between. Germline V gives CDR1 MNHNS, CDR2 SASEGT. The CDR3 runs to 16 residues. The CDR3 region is CASSERRWGVGDTQYF. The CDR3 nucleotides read TGTGCCAGCAGTGAACGGCGGTGGGGCGTGGGGGATACGCAGTATTTT.

The CDR3 nucleotides are TGTGCCAGCAGCTTACAGGGAACCACAGATACGCAGTATTTT. Translating it yields CASSLQGTTDTQYF. The rearrangement joins TRBV7-9 to TRBJ2-3, with D possibly TRBD1 on 5 matching bases. The CDR3 has 14 residues. V was shortened by 2 bases and J by 2 bases, with 8 bases between the two germline ends. Per germline, CDR1 SEHNR and CDR2 FQNEAQ (reference sequence).

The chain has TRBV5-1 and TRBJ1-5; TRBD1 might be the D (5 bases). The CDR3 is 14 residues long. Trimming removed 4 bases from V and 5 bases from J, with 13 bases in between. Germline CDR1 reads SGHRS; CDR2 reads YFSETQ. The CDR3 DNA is TGCGCCAGCAGCGTCGGGACCCTCGATCAGCCCCAGCATTTT. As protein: CASSVGTLDQPQHF. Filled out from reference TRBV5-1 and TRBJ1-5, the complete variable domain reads KAGVTQTPRYLIKTRGQQVTLSCSPISGHRSVSWYQQTPGQGLQFLFEYFSETQRNKGNFPGRFSGRQFSNSRSEMNVSTLELGDSALYLCASSVGTLDQPQHFGDGTRLSIL.

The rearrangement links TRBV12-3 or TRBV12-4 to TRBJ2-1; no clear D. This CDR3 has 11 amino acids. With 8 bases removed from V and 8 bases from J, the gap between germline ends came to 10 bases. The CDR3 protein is CASALPHEQFF. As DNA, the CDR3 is TGTGCCAGCGCCCTCCCCCATGAGCAGTTCTTC.

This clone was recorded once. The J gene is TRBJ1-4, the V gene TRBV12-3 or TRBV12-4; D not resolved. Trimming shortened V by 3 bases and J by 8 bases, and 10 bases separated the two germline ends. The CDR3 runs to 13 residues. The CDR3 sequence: CASSFFVREKLFF. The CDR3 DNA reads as TGTGCCAGCAGTTTTTTCGTTCGGGAAAAACTGTTTTTT.

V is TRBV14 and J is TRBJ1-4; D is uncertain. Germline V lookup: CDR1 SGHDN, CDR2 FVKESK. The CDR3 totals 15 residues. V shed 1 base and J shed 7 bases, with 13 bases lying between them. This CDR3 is CASSQGTRLVEKLFF. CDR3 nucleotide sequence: TGTGCCAGCAGCCAAGGGACTCGTTTGGTTGAAAAACTGTTTTTT.

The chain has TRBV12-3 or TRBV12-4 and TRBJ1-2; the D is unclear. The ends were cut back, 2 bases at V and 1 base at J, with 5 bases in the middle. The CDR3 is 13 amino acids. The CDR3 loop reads CASSLQVNYGYTF. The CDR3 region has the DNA TGTGCCAGCAGTTTACAGGTTAACTATGGCTACACCTTC.

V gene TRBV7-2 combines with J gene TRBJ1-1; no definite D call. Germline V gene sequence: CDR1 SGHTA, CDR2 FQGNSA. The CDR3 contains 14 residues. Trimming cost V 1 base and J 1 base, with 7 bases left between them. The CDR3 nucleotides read TGTGCCAGCAGCTTAGGAGCGGGGAACACTGAAGCTTTCTTT. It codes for CASSLGAGNTEAFF.

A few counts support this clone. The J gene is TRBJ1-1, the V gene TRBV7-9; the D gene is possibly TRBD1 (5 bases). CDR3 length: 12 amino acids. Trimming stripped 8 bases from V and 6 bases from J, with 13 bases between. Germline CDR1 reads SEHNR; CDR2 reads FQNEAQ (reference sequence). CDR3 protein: CASGLGVAEAFF. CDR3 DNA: TGTGCCAGCGGCCTGGGGGTGGCTGAAGCTTTCTTT. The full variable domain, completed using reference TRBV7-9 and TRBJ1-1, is DTGVSQNPRHKITKRGQNVTFRCDPISEHNRLYWYRQTLGQGPEFLTYFQNEAQLEKSRLLSDRFSAERPKGSFSTLEIQRTEQGDSAMYLCASGLGVAEAFFGQGTRLTVV.

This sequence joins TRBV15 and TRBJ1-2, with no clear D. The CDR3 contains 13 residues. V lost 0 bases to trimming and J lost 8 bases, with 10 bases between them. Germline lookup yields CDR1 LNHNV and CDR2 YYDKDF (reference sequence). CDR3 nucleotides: TGTGCCACCAGCAGAGATCCTATAGAAGGCTACACCTTC. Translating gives CATSRDPIEGYTF.

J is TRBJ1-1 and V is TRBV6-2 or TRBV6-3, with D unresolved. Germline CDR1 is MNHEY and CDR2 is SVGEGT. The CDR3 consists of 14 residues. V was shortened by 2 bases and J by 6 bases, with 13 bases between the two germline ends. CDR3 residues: CASSYQPQQPEAFF. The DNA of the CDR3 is TGTGCCAGCAGTTACCAACCTCAACAGCCTGAAGCTTTCTTT.

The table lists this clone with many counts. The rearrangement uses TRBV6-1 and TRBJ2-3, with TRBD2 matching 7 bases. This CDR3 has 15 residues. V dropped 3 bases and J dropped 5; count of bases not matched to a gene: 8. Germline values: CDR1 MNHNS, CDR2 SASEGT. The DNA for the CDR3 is TGTGCCAGCAGTGATGTGGCGGGAGATTTAGATACGCAGTATTTT. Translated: CASSDVAGDLDTQYF.

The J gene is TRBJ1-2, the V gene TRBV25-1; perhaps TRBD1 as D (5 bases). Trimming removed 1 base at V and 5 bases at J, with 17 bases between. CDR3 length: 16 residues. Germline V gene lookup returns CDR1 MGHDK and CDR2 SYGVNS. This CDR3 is CASSEFGQEGAYGYTF. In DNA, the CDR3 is TGTGCCAGCAGTGAATTTGGCCAGGAAGGGGCTTATGGCTACACCTTC.

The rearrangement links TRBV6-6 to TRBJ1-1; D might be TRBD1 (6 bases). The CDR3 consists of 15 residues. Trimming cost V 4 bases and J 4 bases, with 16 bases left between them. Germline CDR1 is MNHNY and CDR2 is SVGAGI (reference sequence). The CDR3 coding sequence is TGTGCCAGCAGTTCTCCCGACAGGTTCTCCACTGAAGCTTTCTTT. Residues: CASSSPDRFSTEAFF.

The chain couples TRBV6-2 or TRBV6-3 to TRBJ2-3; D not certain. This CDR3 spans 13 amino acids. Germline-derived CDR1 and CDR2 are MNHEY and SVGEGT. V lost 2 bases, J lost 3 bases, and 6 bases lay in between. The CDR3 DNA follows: TGTGCCAGCAGTTACGATGAGACAGATACGCAGTATTTT. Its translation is CASSYDETDTQYF.

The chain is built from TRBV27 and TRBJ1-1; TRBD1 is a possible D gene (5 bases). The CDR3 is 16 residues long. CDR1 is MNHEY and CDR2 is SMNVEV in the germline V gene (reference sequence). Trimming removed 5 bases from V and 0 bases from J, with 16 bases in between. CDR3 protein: CASSLSTGDMNTEAFF. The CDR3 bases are TGTGCCAGCAGTCTCTCTACGGGGGATATGAACACTGAAGCTTTCTTT.

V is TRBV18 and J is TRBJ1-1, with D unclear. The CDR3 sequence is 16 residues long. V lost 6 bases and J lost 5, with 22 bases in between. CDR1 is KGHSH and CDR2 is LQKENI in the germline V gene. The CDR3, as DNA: TGTGCCAGCTCGTTCGCCGGGCCAGGCCAGAGGACTGAAGCTTTCTTT. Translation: CASSFAGPGQRTEAFF.

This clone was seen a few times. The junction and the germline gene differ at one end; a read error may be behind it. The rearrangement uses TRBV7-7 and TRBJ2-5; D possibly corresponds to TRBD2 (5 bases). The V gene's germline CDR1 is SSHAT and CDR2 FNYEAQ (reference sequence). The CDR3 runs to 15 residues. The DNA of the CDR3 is TGTGCTAGCAGCTTAGGGTCGGGCGGGCAAGAGACCCAGTACTTC. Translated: CASSLGSGGQETQYF.

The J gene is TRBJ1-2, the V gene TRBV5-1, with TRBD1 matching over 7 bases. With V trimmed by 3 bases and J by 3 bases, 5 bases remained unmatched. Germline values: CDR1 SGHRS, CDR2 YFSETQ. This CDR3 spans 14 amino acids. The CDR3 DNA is TGCGCCAGCAGCTCAACAGGGGTTCACTATGGCTACACCTTC. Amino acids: CASSSTGVHYGYTF.

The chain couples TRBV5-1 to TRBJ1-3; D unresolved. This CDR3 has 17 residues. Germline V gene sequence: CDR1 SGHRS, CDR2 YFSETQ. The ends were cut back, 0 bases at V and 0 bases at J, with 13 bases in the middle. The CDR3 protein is CASSLAVGSDSGNTIYF. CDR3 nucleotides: TGCGCCAGCAGCTTGGCCGTAGGGTCCGACTCTGGAAACACCATATATTTT.

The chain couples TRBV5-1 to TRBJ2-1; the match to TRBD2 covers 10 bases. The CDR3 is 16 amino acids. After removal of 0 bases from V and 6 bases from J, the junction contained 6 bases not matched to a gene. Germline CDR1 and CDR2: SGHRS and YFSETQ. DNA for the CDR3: TGCGCCAGCAGCTTGGCGGCTAGCGGGGGACTCAATGAGCAGTTCTTC. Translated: CASSLAASGGLNEQFF.

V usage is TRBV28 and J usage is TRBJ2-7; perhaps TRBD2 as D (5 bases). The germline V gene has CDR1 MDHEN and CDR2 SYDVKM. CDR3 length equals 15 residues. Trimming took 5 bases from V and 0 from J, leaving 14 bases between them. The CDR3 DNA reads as TGTGCCAGCAGTAGGACTGGACTTCCCTCCTACGAGCAGTACTTC. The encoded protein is CASSRTGLPSYEQYF.

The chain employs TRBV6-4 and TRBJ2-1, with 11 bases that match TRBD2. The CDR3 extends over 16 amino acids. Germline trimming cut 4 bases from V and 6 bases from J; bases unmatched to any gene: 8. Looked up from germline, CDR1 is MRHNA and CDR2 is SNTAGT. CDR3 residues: CASSGETSGGPNEQFF. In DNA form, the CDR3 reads TGTGCCAGCAGTGGCGAAACTAGCGGGGGACCCAATGAGCAGTTCTTC.

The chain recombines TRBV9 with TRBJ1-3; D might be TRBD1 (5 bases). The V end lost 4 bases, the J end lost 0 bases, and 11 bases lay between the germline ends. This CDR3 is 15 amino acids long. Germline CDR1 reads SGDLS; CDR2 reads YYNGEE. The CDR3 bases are TGTGCCAGCAGCAAACAGGCGACCTCTGGAAACACCATATATTTT. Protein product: CASSKQATSGNTIYF.